Each of the 24 T cell receptor beta chains below was sequenced from the same sample in a study of blood T cell repertoires in COVID-19. This table comes from immunoSEQ multiplex PCR, and its TCRdb copy is limited to in-frame clones, with some not included. The table records approximately 350,000 clones, about four fifths of them present only once. Sequences were obtained from peripheral blood. The receptors were sampled from a man aged 25-45 years with active or convalescent COVID-19.

This rearrangement joins TRBV5-5 to TRBJ2-6; tentative D call: TRBD2 (5 bases). The germline V gene has CDR1 SGHKS and CDR2 YYEKEE (reference sequence). The ends were cut back, 4 bases at V and 0 bases at J, with 8 bases in the middle. This CDR3 comprises 15 residues. CDR3 bases: TGTGCCAGCAGCACCGGGATCTCTGGGGCCAACGTCCTGACTTTC. It specifies CASSTGISGANVLTF.

This chain links TRBV11-3 with TRBJ2-5, with D possibly being TRBD2 (5 bases). V was clipped by 5 bases and J by 5 bases, with 12 bases between them. This CDR3 is built from 13 residues. In germline, CDR1 is SGHNT, CDR2 YENEEA. The CDR3, as DNA: TGTGCCAGCAGCCGGCTAGCCGGGGAGACCCAGTACTTC. Translating it yields CASSRLAGETQYF.

This clone showed up just once. The chain has TRBV11-3 and TRBJ1-2, with D possibly being TRBD1 (5 bases). Trimming removed 5 bases from V and 4 bases from J, with 11 bases in between. Germline CDR1 SGHNT, CDR2 YENEEA. The CDR3 extends over 13 amino acids. DNA of the CDR3: TGTGCCAGCAGCCCCCGGGGGGTCTATGGCTACACCTTC. It codes for CASSPRGVYGYTF.

The chain recombines TRBV4-1 with TRBJ2-1; 11 nucleotides match TRBD2. The CDR3 runs 18 residues. The V gene end was trimmed by 0 bases and the J gene end by 9 bases; junction bases not matched to a gene: 13. Germline CDR1 MGHRA, CDR2 YSYEKL. In DNA, the CDR3 is TGCGCCAGCAGCCAAGACGTTGCGCTAGCGGGAGGACAGAGTGAGCAGTTCTTC. Translation: CASSQDVALAGGQSEQFF.

The chain uses TRBV11-2 and TRBJ2-7; 12 bases fit TRBD2. The CDR3 extends over 12 amino acids. CDR1 is SGHAT, CDR2 FQNNGV, per germline. V shed 4 bases and J 12 bases; nucleotides not matched to a gene: 4. The CDR3 DNA sequence: TGTGCCAGCAGCTCGACTAGCGGGAGTCTGTACTTC. Protein: CASSSTSGSLYF.

This clone was observed once. The chain links TRBV19 to TRBJ2-5; D gene unclear. The CDR3 has 11 residues. Germline-derived CDR1 and CDR2 are LNHDA and SQIVND (reference sequence). Between the trimmed V and J ends, which lost 10 bases and 2 bases, there was a span of 8 bases. The CDR3: CATSEQETQYF. DNA for the CDR3: TGTGCCACTTCGGAGCAAGAGACCCAGTACTTC.

CDR3 residues: CASSPADKTRGLYNEQFF. The CDR3 bases are TGCGCCAGCAGTCCCGCCGACAAGACTAGGGGTTTGTACAATGAGCAGTTCTTC. This rearrangement joins TRBV10-1 to TRBJ2-1; a possible D gene is TRBD2 (6 bases). Trimming removed 5 bases from V and 4 bases from J, with 24 bases in between. CDR1 and CDR2 from the germline V gene are WNHNN and SYGVQD (reference sequence). This CDR3 has 18 amino acids.

The chain recombines TRBV29-1 with TRBJ1-2; unclear D gene. This CDR3 is built from 9 residues. The V and J ends lost 6 bases and 10 bases respectively, with 9 bases between them. The V gene's germline CDR1 is SQVTM and CDR2 ANQGSEA. DNA of the CDR3: TGCAGCGTAGAGAAGTCCTACACCTTC. Translated: CSVEKSYTF.

This clone has a single count. The rearrangement uses TRBV28 and TRBJ2-7, with a possible D match to TRBD2 (6 bases). The germline gives CDR1 MDHEN, CDR2 SYDVKM. V shed 3 bases and J shed 6 bases, with 21 bases lying between them. CDR3 length equals 16 residues. The DNA of the CDR3 is TGTGCCAGCAGTTTCTCTCCGGCTAGCGTCGGGCCCGAGCAGTACTTC. It specifies CASSFSPASVGPEQYF.

The genes are TRBV6-5 and TRBJ1-1; TRBD1 matches 7 bases. CDR1 MNHEY and CDR2 SVGAGI come from the germline V gene. This CDR3 is built from 13 residues. With 6 bases clipped from V and 3 bases from J, the junction kept 4 bases outside the gene matches. As DNA, the CDR3 is TGTGCCAGCAGGATGACAGGGTACACTGAAGCTTTCTTT. It is translated as CASRMTGYTEAFF.

The rearrangement links TRBV5-4 to TRBJ2-3; 7 bases line up with TRBD2. Per germline, CDR1 SGHNT and CDR2 YYREEE (reference sequence). The CDR3 loop spans 16 amino acids. V was pared by 5 bases and J by 2 bases, with 11 bases of the junction left unmatched. This CDR3 is CASRSELAGVTDTQYF. Here the CDR3 DNA reads TGTGCCAGCAGATCGGAGCTTGCGGGAGTCACAGATACGCAGTATTTT.

This sequence joins TRBV5-4 and TRBJ2-2; TRBD2 aligns across 10 bases. V lost 5 bases, J lost 7 bases, and 8 bases stayed unmatched. Germline V gives CDR1 SGHNT, CDR2 YYREEE (reference sequence). CDR3 length: 15 residues. The CDR3 loop is CASRQAGGQIGELFF. As DNA, the CDR3 is TGTGCCAGCAGGCAAGCGGGGGGGCAGATCGGGGAGCTGTTTTTT.

This chain links TRBV6-2 or TRBV6-3 with TRBJ1-2; D is ambiguous. This CDR3 is 13 amino acids long. Trimming cost V 5 bases and J 6 bases, with 13 bases left between them. CDR1 and CDR2 from the germline V gene are MNHEY and SVGEGT. The CDR3 nucleotides are TGTGCCAGCAGTGCCCGGGAATTGGATGGCTACACCTTC. Its translation: CASSARELDGYTF.

The genes are TRBV5-3 and TRBJ2-7; 9 nucleotides match TRBD2. TRBV5-3 is classed as an ORF, of uncertain function. V was pared by 5 bases and J by 7 bases, with 10 bases of the junction left unmatched. The CDR3 sequence is 14 residues long. The CDR3 sequence: CARRFSAGGEEQYF. The CDR3 bases are TGTGCCAGAAGATTTTCGGCGGGAGGGGAAGAGCAGTACTTC.

The CDR3 sequence is CASSLDRGPYEQYF. The CDR3 DNA sequence: TGTGCCAGCAGCCTCGACAGGGGCCCCTACGAGCAGTACTTC. The rearrangement uses TRBV3-1 (or the pseudogene TRBV3-2) and TRBJ2-7; 8 bases align to TRBD1. The CDR3 extends over 14 amino acids. The trim removed 4 bases at V and 2 bases at J, leaving 4 bases unmatched. The germline gives CDR1 LGHDT, CDR2 YNNKEL (reference sequence).

This clone showed up just once. DNA of the CDR3: TGCAGTGCTCGGTTCCCAGATACGCAGTATTTT. Its protein is CSARFPDTQYF. V and J are TRBV20-1 and TRBJ2-3; D is ambiguous. CDR3 length: 11 amino acids. The germline V and J ends were trimmed by 5 bases and 4 bases, with 7 bases remaining between them. CDR1 is DFQATT and CDR2 is SNEGSKA in the germline V gene (reference sequence).

This chain joins TRBV5-1 and TRBJ2-7; D perhaps matches TRBD1 (5 bases). CDR1 is SGHRS and CDR2 is YFSETQ in the germline V gene. V lost 1 base, J lost 1 base, and 9 bases lay in between. This CDR3 is 14 amino acids long. The CDR3 is CASSLQGTSYEQYF. The CDR3 bases are TGCGCCAGCAGCTTGCAGGGCACATCCTACGAGCAGTACTTC.

The chain is built from TRBV11-2 and TRBJ1-1; TRBD1 matches 9 bases. The V and J ends lost 5 bases and 10 bases, in that order; junction bases with no gene match: 23. Germline values: CDR1 SGHAT, CDR2 FQNNGV. CDR3 length: 18 residues. CDR3 in amino acids: CASSRQGDLGELKRTAFF. The CDR3 DNA reads TGTGCCAGCAGCAGACAGGGGGACCTGGGCGAATTAAAAAGGACAGCTTTCTTT.

V is TRBV7-9 and J is TRBJ1-1, with TRBD1 identical over 8 bases. The J segment lost 5 bases and the V segment lost 4 bases, leaving 3 bases of the junction unmatched. The CDR3 sequence is 13 residues long. CDR1 is SEHNR, CDR2 FQNEAQ, per germline (reference sequence). CDR3 sequence: CASSSRTGTEAFF. The CDR3 bases are TGTGCCAGCAGCTCGCGGACAGGGACTGAAGCTTTCTTT.

The J gene is TRBJ2-1, the V gene TRBV13, with D maybe TRBD2 (6 bases). CDR3 size: 14 residues. V shed 4 bases and J shed 5 bases, with 12 bases lying between them. Germline V CDR1 and CDR2: PRHDT, FYEKMQ (reference sequence). CDR3 DNA: TGTGCCAGCAGCTCGGGGGTTGGGGACAATGAGCAGTTCTTC. Translating gives CASSSGVGDNEQFF.

This chain's CDR3 is CASGQQGQGEKLFF. The CDR3 nucleotides read TGTGCCAGCGGCCAACAGGGGCAGGGTGAAAAACTGTTTTTT. The V and J genes are TRBV27 and TRBJ1-4, with 7 bases aligning to TRBD1. The CDR3 runs 14 residues. Per germline, CDR1 MNHEY and CDR2 SMNVEV (reference sequence). V was pared by 8 bases and J by 7 bases, with 10 bases of the junction left unmatched.

V is TRBV18 and J is TRBJ2-1; TRBD1 matches 7 bases. Germline V gene data show CDR1 as KGHSH and CDR2 as LQKENI. The CDR3 extends over 15 amino acids. V lost 5 bases to trimming and J lost 10 bases; unmatched junction nucleotides: 14. In DNA, the CDR3 is TGTGCCAGCTCAGGGGACGTAGGGGGCGGCAGGGAGCAGTTCTTC. Amino acid sequence: CASSGDVGGGREQFF.

In nucleotides, the CDR3 is TGTGCCAGTAGACGACTAGCGGGAGATGAGCAGTTCTTC. This translates into CASRRLAGDEQFF. This rearrangement joins TRBV19 to TRBJ2-1; TRBD2 matches at 12 bases. V dropped 6 bases and J dropped 8; count of bases not matched to a gene: 2. The CDR3 contains 13 residues. The germline gives CDR1 LNHDA, CDR2 SQIVND (reference sequence).

The chain recombines TRBV27 with TRBJ1-6, with D tentatively TRBD1 (5 bases). This CDR3 has 13 residues. Germline CDR1 is MNHEY and CDR2 is SMNVEV (reference sequence). V lost 4 bases and J 10 bases, leaving 11 bases between the germline ends. CDR3 sequence (DNA): TGTGCCAGCAGTTGGGGGGGGAGCTCACCCCTCCACTTT. Its translation: CASSWGGSSPLHF.